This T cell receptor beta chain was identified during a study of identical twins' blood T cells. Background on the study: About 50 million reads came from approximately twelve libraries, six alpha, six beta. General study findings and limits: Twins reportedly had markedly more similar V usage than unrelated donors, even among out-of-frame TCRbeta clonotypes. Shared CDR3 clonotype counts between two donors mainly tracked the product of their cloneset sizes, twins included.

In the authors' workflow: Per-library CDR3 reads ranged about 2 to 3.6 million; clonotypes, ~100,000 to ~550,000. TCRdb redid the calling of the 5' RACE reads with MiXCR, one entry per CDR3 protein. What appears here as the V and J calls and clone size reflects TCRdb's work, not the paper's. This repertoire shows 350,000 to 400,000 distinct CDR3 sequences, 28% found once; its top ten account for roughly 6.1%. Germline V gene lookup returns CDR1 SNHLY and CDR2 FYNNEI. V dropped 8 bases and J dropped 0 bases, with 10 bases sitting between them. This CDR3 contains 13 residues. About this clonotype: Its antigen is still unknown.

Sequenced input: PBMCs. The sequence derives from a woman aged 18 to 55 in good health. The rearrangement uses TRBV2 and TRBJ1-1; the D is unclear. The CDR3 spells CASFRSMNTEAFF. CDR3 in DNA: TGTGCCAGCTTCAGGTCGATGAACACTGAAGCTTTCTTT.